Following are 32 T cell receptor beta chains from one sample sequenced in a study of blood T cell repertoires in COVID-19. The table came from immunoSEQ multiplex PCR; TCRdb's copy has only in-frame clones and leaves some out. This sample has roughly 150,000 clones, with 76% found just once. Sequenced material: peripheral blood. The receptors stem from a woman over 75 with acute or convalescent COVID-19.

The gene calls are TRBV6-6 and TRBJ2-7; D may be TRBD1 (6 bases). Germline V gene lookup returns CDR1 MNHNY and CDR2 SVGAGI (reference sequence). The V and J ends lost 6 bases and 3 bases respectively, with 18 bases between them. CDR3 size: 15 residues. The CDR3 spells CASSPATGTFYEQYF. Written as DNA, the CDR3 is TGTGCCAGCAGCCCCGCGACAGGCACATTCTACGAGCAGTACTTC.

The chain has TRBV30 and TRBJ2-4, with 10 positions matching TRBD1. There are 12 residues in the CDR3. Trimming took 5 bases from V and 7 from J; bases not matched to a gene: 2. The germline CDR1 and CDR2 sequences are GTSNPN and SVGIG (reference sequence). CDR3 loop: CAWGGQGNIQYF. In DNA, the CDR3 is TGTGCCTGGGGGGGACAGGGGAACATTCAGTACTTC.

The chain combines TRBV30 with TRBJ1-1; 10 positions agree with TRBD1. The CDR3 is made up of 13 amino acids. Germline CDR1 reads GTSNPN; CDR2 reads SVGIG (reference sequence). The trim removed 1 base at V and 8 bases at J, leaving 4 bases unmatched. The CDR3 DNA reads TGTGCCTGGAGTGGCGACAGGGGGCAGGAAGCTTTCTTT. Its protein is CAWSGDRGQEAFF.

This sequence joins TRBV29-1 and TRBJ2-5; D is unresolved. The CDR3 is 10 amino acids. V was cut by 5 bases and J by 2 bases, with 3 bases left in between. Germline V gives CDR1 SQVTM, CDR2 ANQGSEA. This CDR3 is CSVSQETQYF. CDR3 nucleotides: TGCAGCGTTTCTCAAGAGACCCAGTACTTC.

This clone came up many times. CDR3 sequence: CAWSLKTGTGSSSPLHF. The CDR3, as DNA: TGTGCCTGGAGTCTGAAAACCGGGACAGGTTCAAGCTCACCCCTCCACTTT. V and J are TRBV30 and TRBJ1-6; 8 nucleotides agree with TRBD1. The CDR3 runs to 17 residues. Germline V gene sequence: CDR1 GTSNPN, CDR2 SVGIG (reference sequence). After removal of 2 bases from V and 10 bases from J, the junction contained 16 bases not matched to a gene. The full variable domain, rest sourced from reference TRBV30 and TRBJ1-6, is SQTIHQWPATLVQPVGSPLSLECTVEGTSNPNLYWYRQAAGRGLQLLFYSVGIGQISSEVPQNLSASRPQDRQFILSSKKLLLSDSGFYLCAWSLKTGTGSSSPLHFGNGTRLTVT.

J is TRBJ1-2 and V is TRBV7-9, with a tentative D call TRBD1 (5 bases). Germline-derived CDR1 and CDR2 are SEHNR and FQNEAQ (reference sequence). There are 14 residues in the CDR3. Trimming cost V 1 base and J 2 bases, with 8 bases left between them. CDR3 loop: CASSLVGGNYGYTF. Here the CDR3 DNA reads TGTGCCAGCAGCTTAGTGGGGGGGAACTATGGCTACACCTTC.

This sequence joins TRBV7-2 and TRBJ2-1; TRBD1 aligns across 9 bases. The V segment lost 6 bases and the J segment 8 bases; nucleotides outside the gene matches: 8. The CDR3 loop spans 14 amino acids. CDR1 is SGHTA and CDR2 is FQGNSA in the germline V gene. The CDR3 DNA reads TGTGCCAGCAGAATGGGACAGGGAAAGGATGAGCAGTTCTTC. Translated, it gives CASRMGQGKDEQFF.

The rearrangement links TRBV5-1 to TRBJ1-3; D is perhaps TRBD1 (5 bases). The CDR3 loop spans 17 amino acids. CDR1 is SGHRS and CDR2 is YFSETQ in the germline V gene. Trimming removed 0 bases at V and 0 bases at J, with 13 bases between. DNA for the CDR3: TGCGCCAGCAGCTTGGCCGCAGGGTTCAACTCTGGAAACACCATATATTTT. It codes for CASSLAAGFNSGNTIYF.

The gene calls are TRBV5-8 and TRBJ2-2; 10 bases align to TRBD1. Germline trimming cut 4 bases from V and 2 bases from J; bases unmatched to any gene: 5. Germline V gives CDR1 SGHTS, CDR2 YDEGEE. CDR3 length equals 16 residues. The CDR3 protein is CASSRRQGANTGELFF. The CDR3 DNA reads TGTGCCAGCAGCAGGAGACAGGGGGCAAACACCGGGGAGCTGTTTTTT.

The chain combines TRBV2 with TRBJ1-1; tentative D call: TRBD1 (5 bases). This CDR3 is built from 14 residues. Germline values: CDR1 SNHLY, CDR2 FYNNEI. V shed 3 bases and J shed 5 bases, with 13 bases lying between them. Written as DNA, the CDR3 is TGTGCCAGCAGTGATGGGGTCCGACAGACTGAAGCTTTCTTT. It encodes CASSDGVRQTEAFF.

This sequence joins TRBV6-6 and TRBJ1-2, with D possibly being TRBD1 (6 bases). This CDR3 has 12 amino acids. V was trimmed by 6 bases and J by 4 bases, leaving 9 bases between them. Germline CDR1 reads MNHNY; CDR2 reads SVGAGI (reference sequence). The CDR3: CASSLDSYGYTF. CDR3 bases: TGTGCCAGCAGCCTGGACAGCTATGGCTACACCTTC.

The V gene is TRBV29-1, the J gene TRBJ2-3, with TRBD2 matching over 11 bases. The V segment lost 4 bases and the J segment 3 bases; nucleotides outside the gene matches: 3. The germline V gene has CDR1 SQVTM and CDR2 ANQGSEA. The CDR3 sequence is 14 residues long. The CDR3 sequence is CSVVRTSGTDTQYF. CDR3 sequence (DNA): TGCAGCGTTGTCAGGACTAGCGGGACAGATACGCAGTATTTT.

This sequence joins TRBV27 and TRBJ1-4, with a possible D match to TRBD1 (6 bases). CDR3 length: 13 amino acids. In germline, CDR1 is MNHEY, CDR2 SMNVEV (reference sequence). V shed 8 bases and J shed 2 bases, with 9 bases lying between them. This CDR3 reads CASQGQTNEKLFF. The CDR3 nucleotides read TGTGCCAGCCAAGGACAGACTAATGAAAAACTGTTTTTT.

V gene TRBV12-3 or TRBV12-4 combines with J gene TRBJ1-5, with D hard to call. CDR3 length equals 13 residues. Deletions cut 2 bases from V and 1 base from J, with 3 bases between. The DNA of the CDR3 is TGTGCCAGCAGTTTAAGCAGCAATCAGCCCCAGCATTTT. Amino acids: CASSLSSNQPQHF.

This clone has only a few counts. The V gene is TRBV19, the J gene TRBJ1-3; 8 bases align to TRBD1. The CDR3 length is 14 residues. The ends lost 1 base at V and 4 bases at J; junction bases unmatched: 0. Per the germline V gene, CDR1 is LNHDA and CDR2 is SQIVND (reference sequence). CDR3 region: CASSIAGGGNTIYF. CDR3 nucleotide sequence: TGTGCCAGTAGTATAGCAGGGGGCGGAAACACCATATATTTT.

The gene calls are TRBV19 and TRBJ2-7; D is perhaps TRBD1 (6 bases). V was clipped by 3 bases and J by 4 bases, with 16 bases between them. Germline values: CDR1 LNHDA, CDR2 SQIVND (reference sequence). This CDR3 has 15 residues. The CDR3 nucleotides read TGTGCCAGTAGTATGGGGGCCGACAAGGTTTACGAGCAGTACTTC. Amino acids: CASSMGADKVYEQYF.

J is TRBJ1-5 and V is TRBV9; D perhaps matches TRBD1 (5 bases). With 5 bases removed from V and 11 bases from J, the gap between germline ends came to 23 bases. The CDR3 consists of 15 residues. The germline V gene has CDR1 SGDLS and CDR2 YYNGEE. The CDR3: CASSEDNGAFGAQHF. The CDR3 bases are TGTGCCAGCAGTGAAGACAATGGGGCTTTTGGAGCCCAGCATTTT.

The chain combines TRBV19 with TRBJ2-7; the D gene is possibly TRBD2 (6 bases). V was shortened by 10 bases and J by 9 bases, with 13 bases between the two germline ends. CDR1 is LNHDA, CDR2 SQIVND, per germline (reference sequence). The CDR3 spans 10 residues. The CDR3 reads CATSGVLQYF. CDR3 coding DNA: TGTGCCACCTCGGGAGTTCTGCAGTACTTC.

This chain uses TRBV18 with TRBJ1-5, with D uncertain. Per germline, CDR1 KGHSH and CDR2 LQKENI. The germline V and J ends were trimmed by 3 bases and 6 bases, with 6 bases remaining between them. The CDR3 contains 12 residues. CDR3 region: CASSPGSQPQHF. Here the CDR3 DNA reads TGTGCCAGCTCACCTGGGAGTCAGCCCCAGCATTTT.

The chain joins TRBV28 to TRBJ2-2; D may be TRBD2 (5 bases). V was shortened by 6 bases and J by 7 bases, with 9 bases between the two germline ends. The CDR3 totals 12 residues. From germline, CDR1 is MDHEN and CDR2 SYDVKM. The CDR3 sequence: CASRLLVGELFF. CDR3 nucleotides: TGTGCCAGCAGACTACTAGTCGGGGAGCTGTTTTTT.

The V gene is TRBV5-1, the J gene TRBJ1-4; weak D call: TRBD1 (5 bases). With 3 bases removed from V and 6 bases from J, the gap between germline ends came to 12 bases. Per the germline V gene, CDR1 is SGHRS and CDR2 is YFSETQ. The CDR3 is made up of 14 amino acids. Here the CDR3 reads CASSYGTDYEKLFF. The CDR3 DNA is TGCGCCAGCAGCTACGGGACTGATTATGAAAAACTGTTTTTT.

The rearrangement links TRBV11-3 to TRBJ2-3; the match to TRBD1 covers 9 bases. There are 15 residues in the CDR3. Germline loops: CDR1 SGHNT, CDR2 YENEEA. V was clipped by 4 bases and J by 4 bases; unmatched bases: 6. Here the CDR3 DNA reads TGTGCCAGCAGCTCGGGACAGGGTGCGGCAGATACGCAGTATTTT. Translated, it gives CASSSGQGAADTQYF.

The CDR3 reads CASSYWSGGYESGELFF. CDR3 DNA sequence: TGTGCCAGCAGTTATTGGAGCGGGGGATACGAGTCCGGGGAGCTGTTTTTT. The genes are TRBV6-2 or TRBV6-3 and TRBJ2-2; 8 nucleotides align to TRBD2. There are 17 residues in the CDR3. Per germline, CDR1 MNHEY and CDR2 SVGEGT. J was trimmed by 6 bases and V by 3 bases; bases with no gene match: 12.

The gene calls are TRBV11-3 and TRBJ2-1, with a weak D call TRBD1 (5 bases). Trimming took 4 bases from V and 9 from J, leaving 13 bases between them. The CDR3 totals 13 residues. Germline V lookup: CDR1 SGHNT, CDR2 YENEEA. CDR3 coding DNA: TGTGCCAGCAGCTACCGGGCGCAGGGTGAGCAGTTCTTC. This sequence encodes CASSYRAQGEQFF.

This clone occurred a few times. The chain combines TRBV19 with TRBJ2-1, with 7 bases matching TRBD2. CDR3 length equals 16 residues. With 0 bases clipped from V and 3 bases from J, the junction kept 5 bases outside the gene matches. CDR1 LNHDA and CDR2 SQIVND come from the germline V gene (reference sequence). CDR3: CASSIDEAGSYNEQFF. CDR3 DNA: TGTGCCAGTAGTATAGATGAAGCGGGAAGCTACAATGAGCAGTTCTTC. The entire variable domain, with the rest obtained from reference TRBV19 and TRBJ2-1, is as follows: DGGITQSPKYLFRKEGQNVTLSCEQNLNHDAMYWYRQDPGQGLRLIYYSQIVNDFQKGDIAEGYSVSREKKESFPLTVTSAQKNPTAFYLCASSIDEAGSYNEQFFGPGTRLTVL.

This chain connects TRBV4-2 to TRBJ2-3; D might be TRBD2 (6 bases). Germline CDR1 and CDR2: LGHNA and YNFKEQ. V was pared by 0 bases and J by 6 bases, with 16 bases between. CDR3 length equals 16 residues. CDR3 DNA sequence: TGTGCCAGCAGCCAAGAGCCGGGACGGGGGAAGGATACGCAGTATTTT. Its translation: CASSQEPGRGKDTQYF.

This clone has a handful of counts. V usage is TRBV6-5 and J usage is TRBJ1-6; D is perhaps TRBD1 (6 bases). This CDR3 is 14 amino acids long. Deletions cut 10 bases from V and 7 bases from J, with 17 bases between. CDR1 and CDR2 from the germline V gene are MNHEY and SVGAGI. The CDR3 nucleotides read TGTGCCATAGAGGGGGGAGGGGCGAATTCACCCCTCCACTTT. Amino acid sequence: CAIEGGGANSPLHF.

The chain couples TRBV6-5 to TRBJ2-4; 7 nucleotides match TRBD2. The ends lost 0 bases at V and 7 bases at J; junction bases unmatched: 3. The germline gives CDR1 MNHEY, CDR2 SVGAGI. The CDR3 runs 14 residues. In DNA, the CDR3 is TGTGCCAGCAGTTACTCGACCGGGGGGAACATTCAGTACTTC. This translates into CASSYSTGGNIQYF.

CDR3 loop: CASSLDPTVDRGQYF. CDR3 in DNA: TGTGCCAGCAGCTTAGACCCTACCGTCGACAGGGGTCAGTACTTC. V gene TRBV11-2 combines with J gene TRBJ2-7, with TRBD1 matching 8 bases. The CDR3 is 15 residues long. Germline trimming cut 0 bases from V and 10 bases from J; bases unmatched to any gene: 11. CDR1 and CDR2 from the germline V gene are SGHAT and FQNNGV.

Only a few counts were recorded for this clone. The chain joins TRBV4-3 to TRBJ2-1; 11 nucleotides match TRBD2. J gave up 10 bases and V 4 bases, and 6 bases lay outside the gene matches. CDR1 LGHNA and CDR2 YSLEER come from the germline V gene. The CDR3 runs to 14 residues. This CDR3 reads CASSRGTSGPEQFF. The CDR3 coding sequence is TGCGCCAGCAGCCGGGGGACTAGCGGACCAGAGCAGTTCTTC.

For this clone: Other DNA sequences from this sample encode an identical CDR3 as well. The chain joins TRBV30 to TRBJ1-2, with 7 bases aligning to TRBD1. J lost 4 bases, V lost 1 base, and 3 bases had no gene match. Germline V gene lookup returns CDR1 GTSNPN and CDR2 SVGIG (reference sequence). CDR3 length: 13 amino acids. The CDR3 region has the DNA TGTGCCTGGAGTGGTCCAGGGGGCTATGGCTACACCTTC. Its protein is CAWSGPGGYGYTF.

This sequence joins TRBV7-9 and TRBJ1-5; D gene unclear. The germline gives CDR1 SEHNR, CDR2 FQNEAQ (reference sequence). The V gene lost 1 base and the J gene lost 4 bases, with 5 bases spanning the gap. The CDR3 is made up of 13 amino acids. CDR3 sequence reads: CASSLDRNQPQHF. The CDR3 DNA reads TGTGCCAGCAGCTTAGACCGGAATCAGCCCCAGCATTTT.